These 22 T cell receptor beta chains came from one sample sequenced in a study of T cells in Graves' hyperthyroidism and ophthalmopathy. The CDR3 regions of TCR beta were amplified from RNA transcripts. An initial round of RT-PCR targeting the TCR CDR3 relied on the HTBI primer set. Each CDR3 protein is one row after TCRdb ran MiXCR on the multiplex PCR reads. In the table there are around 570,000 distinct CDR3 sequences, about 20% of which are singletons. The material sequenced was blood. These receptors came from a man in his forties with Graves' ophthalmopathy.

Remarks on this clonotype: A read error may account for a junction end that differs from germline. The chain uses TRBV12-3 or TRBV12-4 and TRBJ2-2; a possible D gene is TRBD2 (5 bases). The CDR3 runs to 12 residues. The CDR3 nucleotides are TGTGCCAGCAGTTTAATGGCCGGGGAGCCGTTTTTT. The encoded protein is CASSLMAGEPFF.

The chain has TRBV7-6 and TRBJ1-3; D is unclear. CDR1 and CDR2 from the germline V gene are SGHVS and FNYEAQ. CDR3 length: 13 residues. With 3 bases removed from V and 2 bases from J, the gap between germline ends came to 5 bases. The CDR3 DNA follows: TGTGCCAGCAGCTTCTATACTGGAAACACCATATATTTT. It codes for CASSFYTGNTIYF. Variable domain in full (rest from reference TRBV7-6 and TRBJ1-3): GAGVSQSPRYKVTKRGQDVALRCDPISGHVSLYWYRQALGQGPEFLTYFNYEAQQDKSGLPNDRFSAERPEGSISTLTIQRTEQRDSAMYRCASSFYTGNTIYFGEGSWLTVV.

At least ten counts were recorded for this clonotype. This chain uses TRBV7-6 with TRBJ2-3, with TRBD1 matching 9 bases. V shed 5 bases, J shed 6 bases, and the junction held 3 bases outside the gene matches. The CDR3 spans 13 residues. Per the germline V gene, CDR1 is SGHVS and CDR2 is FNYEAQ. This CDR3 reads CASSGTGWDTQYF. The CDR3 nucleotides are TGTGCCAGCAGCGGGACAGGGTGGGATACGCAGTATTTT. Full variable domain (rest looked up from reference TRBV7-6 and TRBJ2-3): GAGVSQSPRYKVTKRGQDVALRCDPISGHVSLYWYRQALGQGPEFLTYFNYEAQQDKSGLPNDRFSAERPEGSISTLTIQRTEQRDSAMYRCASSGTGWDTQYFGPGTRLTVL.

This rearrangement joins TRBV29-1 to TRBJ2-3, with 8 nucleotides matching TRBD1. V was pared by 4 bases and J by 0 bases, with 9 bases of the junction left unmatched. Per germline, CDR1 SQVTM and CDR2 ANQGSEA. This CDR3 has 16 residues. The CDR3 nucleotides are TGCAGCGTTGTTCGGATGTGGGACAGGAGCACAGATACGCAGTATTTT. Its protein is CSVVRMWDRSTDTQYF.

This clonotype turned up a few times. The rearrangement uses TRBV3-1 and TRBJ1-2; possible D gene TRBD1, 5 bases. Per germline, CDR1 LGHDT and CDR2 YNNKEL (reference sequence). V was shortened by 3 bases and J by 2 bases, with 16 bases between the two germline ends. The CDR3 is 16 amino acids. The CDR3 reads CASSQGVKGLNYGYTF. The CDR3 DNA reads as TGTGCCAGCAGCCAGGGTGTTAAGGGGTTGAACTATGGCTACACCTTC.

This clonotype ranks as large. In nucleotides, the CDR3 is TGTGCCAGCAGTCACACGACAGGTTACAAGGGTGAGCAGTTCTTC. Its translation is CASSHTTGYKGEQFF. The chain couples TRBV12-3 or TRBV12-4 to TRBJ2-1; D might be TRBD1 (6 bases). This CDR3 has 15 amino acids. Trimming cost V 5 bases and J 9 bases, with 20 bases left between them.

This clonotype was seen more than once but under ten times. The rearrangement uses TRBV24-1 and TRBJ1-5, with unresolved D. The CDR3 contains 12 residues. The V gene's germline CDR1 is KGHDR and CDR2 SFDVKD. V dropped 4 bases and J dropped 4 bases, with 4 bases sitting between them. DNA of the CDR3: TGTGCCACCAGTGAGGGGAATCAGCCCCAGCATTTT. Translating it yields CATSEGNQPQHF.

This clonotype was seen more than once but under ten times. The chain couples TRBV7-2 to TRBJ2-3, with D maybe TRBD2 (5 bases). Per germline, CDR1 SGHTA and CDR2 FQGNSA. The V and J ends lost 2 bases and 2 bases respectively, with 11 bases between them. The CDR3 length is 15 residues. The CDR3 loop is CASSLIFSATDTQYF. The CDR3 DNA sequence: TGTGCCAGCAGCTTAATCTTTAGCGCCACAGATACGCAGTATTTT.

This rearrangement joins TRBV20-1 to TRBJ2-7; TRBD1 is a possible D gene (6 bases). This CDR3 is built from 15 residues. Trimming pared 3 bases from V and 2 bases from J, leaving 17 bases between. Germline loops: CDR1 DFQATT, CDR2 SNEGSKA (reference sequence). The CDR3: CSASLAGTFTYEQYF. In DNA form, the CDR3 reads TGCAGTGCTAGCTTGGCAGGGACATTTACCTACGAGCAGTACTTC.

The V and J genes are TRBV2 and TRBJ2-1, with 14 positions matching TRBD2. Trimming cost V 1 base and J 0 bases; bases outside gene matches: 11. Germline V lookup: CDR1 SNHLY, CDR2 FYNNEI. The CDR3 covers 21 residues. The CDR3 nucleotides are TGTGCCAGCAGTGAAGTGCAGTGGTTGGGGACTAGCGGGAGCTCCTACAATGAGCAGTTCTTC. It yields the protein CASSEVQWLGTSGSSYNEQFF.

This clonotype showed up many times. The V and J genes are TRBV5-4 and TRBJ2-1, with 8 nucleotides matching TRBD2. Germline CDR1 is SGHNT and CDR2 is YYREEE (reference sequence). Unmatched junction bases numbered 7, after V lost 4 bases and J lost 7 bases. The CDR3 is 14 amino acids. The CDR3 here is CASSLAGLGNEQFF. DNA of the CDR3: TGTGCCAGCAGCCTAGCGGGTCTCGGTAATGAGCAGTTCTTC.

This clonotype was counted ten times or more. CDR3 sequence: CASSNQGFNQPQHF. CDR3 sequence (DNA): TGTGCCAGCAGTAATCAGGGCTTCAATCAGCCCCAGCATTTT. The chain employs TRBV2 and TRBJ1-5; TRBD1 might be the D (5 bases). The V end was cut by 5 bases, the J end by 3 bases, with 11 bases between. The germline V gene has CDR1 SNHLY and CDR2 FYNNEI. The CDR3 loop spans 14 amino acids.

This rearrangement joins TRBV19 to TRBJ2-7; 7 positions match TRBD1. Looked up from germline, CDR1 is LNHDA and CDR2 is SQIVND (reference sequence). The CDR3 runs to 14 residues. Trimming took 6 bases from V and 2 from J; bases not matched to a gene: 7. Here the CDR3 reads CASSTTGYPYEQYF. DNA of the CDR3: TGTGCCAGTAGCACGACAGGGTATCCCTACGAGCAGTACTTC.

At least ten counts were recorded for this clonotype. This chain links TRBV2 with TRBJ2-7; D is undetermined. Looked up from germline, CDR1 is SNHLY and CDR2 is FYNNEI. This CDR3 has 12 amino acids. V lost 5 bases and J lost 7, with 12 bases in between. The CDR3 DNA follows: TGTGCCAGCAGTACCTCCACGGAAGAGCAGTACTTC. This translates into CASSTSTEEQYF.

This chain uses TRBV4-3 with TRBJ1-2; D unresolved. The CDR3 loop spans 13 amino acids. Between the trimmed V and J ends, which lost 3 bases and 4 bases, there was a span of 9 bases. CDR1 and CDR2 from the germline V gene are LGHNA and YSLEER. CDR3: CASSQSGSYGYTF. The CDR3 DNA sequence: TGCGCCAGCAGCCAGAGCGGCTCCTATGGCTACACCTTC.

This clonotype was picked up a small number of times. This sequence joins TRBV28 and TRBJ2-2; D tentatively reads TRBD1 or TRBD2 (5 bases each). Germline lookup yields CDR1 MDHEN and CDR2 SYDVKM. Trimming left V 5 bases short and J 6 bases short, with 13 bases between. The length of the CDR3 is 14 residues. CDR3 nucleotide sequence: TGTGCCAGCAGTAGGGACCTCCCGCCCGGGGAGCTGTTTTTT. Residues: CASSRDLPPGELFF.

This clonotype showed up many times. The V and J genes are TRBV11-2 and TRBJ2-3; 12 bases fit TRBD2. The CDR3 is 15 residues long. The V gene's germline CDR1 is SGHAT and CDR2 FQNNGV. J was trimmed by 6 bases and V by 5 bases; bases with no gene match: 6. As DNA, the CDR3 is TGTGCCAGCAGCCCCCTAGCGGGAGGGCCGGATACGCAGTATTTT. Translating gives CASSPLAGGPDTQYF.

This clonotype was detected ten times or more. The genes are TRBV3-2 and TRBJ2-7. TRBV3-2 is given as a pseudogene. This CDR3 has 15 residues. CDR3 nucleotides: TGTGCCAGCAGCCAAGCCGACTCGTCCTCCTACGAGCAGTACTTC. It codes for CASSQADSSSYEQYF.

The chain couples TRBV4-2 to TRBJ2-1, with 11 bases identical to TRBD2. Germline CDR1 LGHNA, CDR2 YNFKEQ. The CDR3 is made up of 17 amino acids. Trimming at V came to 4 bases and at J to 3 bases, leaving 8 bases not matched to a gene. Here the CDR3 DNA reads TGTGCCAGCAGCCGAGCTCCTCTAGCGGGGGGCTACAATGAGCAGTTCTTC. Translation: CASSRAPLAGGYNEQFF.

This clonotype was seen at least ten times. J is TRBJ2-2 and V is TRBV11-1; no clear D. Trimming cost V 1 base and J 1 base, with 7 bases left between them. The CDR3 is made up of 15 amino acids. The germline V gene has CDR1 SGHAT and CDR2 FQDESV (reference sequence). The CDR3: CASSLESLNTGELFF. The CDR3 DNA sequence: TGTGCCAGCAGCTTAGAGAGCTTGAACACCGGGGAGCTGTTTTTT.

This clonotype was counted a few times. V gene TRBV6-1 combines with J gene TRBJ2-7; TRBD2 agrees at 7 bases. Trimming removed 6 bases from V and 2 bases from J; junction bases left unmatched: 7. Per germline, CDR1 MNHNS and CDR2 SASEGT. CDR3 length equals 14 residues. The CDR3 here is CASRELARPYEQYF. Here the CDR3 DNA reads TGTGCCAGCAGGGAACTAGCGAGGCCCTACGAGCAGTACTTC.

This clonotype was picked up a small number of times. The J gene is TRBJ1-5, the V gene TRBV5-1; D gene unclear. CDR1 SGHRS and CDR2 YFSETQ come from the germline V gene. The V end lost 4 bases, the J end lost 9 bases, and 20 bases lay between the germline ends. The CDR3 has 15 amino acids. CDR3: CASSLDGNLGRPQHF. CDR3 in DNA: TGCGCCAGCAGCCTGGACGGAAATCTGGGTAGGCCCCAGCATTTT. The full variable domain, completed using reference TRBV5-1 and TRBJ1-5, is KAGVTQTPRYLIKTRGQQVTLSCSPISGHRSVSWYQQTPGQGLQFLFEYFSETQRNKGNFPGRFSGRQFSNSRSEMNVSTLELGDSALYLCASSLDGNLGRPQHFGDGTRLSIL.